This T cell receptor (beta chain) emerged from a study of T cells in Graves' hyperthyroidism and ophthalmopathy. This clonotype was counted many times. Its antigen is not identified. The investigators amplified TCR beta CDR3 regions from RNA transcripts. The study used the HTBI primer set for a first-round RT-PCR of the TCR CDR3. One entry per CDR3 protein results from TCRdb running MiXCR on the multiplex PCR reads. The sample has around 400,000 distinct CDR3 sequences, around a sixth seen once. V shed 6 bases and J shed 9 bases, with 9 bases lying between them. This CDR3 has 11 amino acids. The study, taken as a whole, reports: A model of 13 V-J features distinguished ophthalmopathy from stable hyperthyroidism.

Material for sequencing was blood. The origin of this receptor is a young woman with Graves' hyperthyroidism that later progressed to Graves' ophthalmopathy. The chain joins TRBV12-3 or TRBV12-4 to TRBJ2-1; D gene unclear. The CDR3: CASSPVGEQFF. CDR3 coding DNA: TGTGCCAGCAGCCCAGTGGGTGAGCAGTTCTTC.